The 4 T cell receptor beta chains listed next were all sequenced from one sample in a study of shared clonotypes between healthy human individuals. Clones were sequenced by immunoSEQ multiplex PCR, and TCRdb holds only the in-frame ones, with some missing. The sample yields under 1,100,000 clones, about four fifths seen once. Sequencing was carried out using memory CD4+ T cells from PBMCs. As to subset: CD45RA-negative fraction. These receptors all stem from a man younger than 35 in good health. Some clones in this sample may be carry-over from other donors' samples.

This clone appeared once. This rearrangement joins TRBV11-3 to TRBJ2-3; 7 bases are shared with TRBD1. Germline values: CDR1 SGHNT, CDR2 YENEEA. Unmatched junction bases numbered 2, after V lost 5 bases and J lost 3 bases. CDR3 size: 13 residues. The CDR3 loop is CASSQGVTDTQYF. CDR3 in DNA: TGTGCCAGCAGCCAGGGGGTTACAGATACGCAGTATTTT.

This sequence joins TRBV5-6 and TRBJ1-4, with D maybe TRBD1 (6 bases). Trimming removed 2 bases from V and 5 bases from J, with 13 bases in between. The V gene's germline CDR1 is SGHDT and CDR2 YYEEEE. The CDR3 is 15 amino acids. As DNA, the CDR3 is TGTGCCAGCAGCTTTTACAGGGCAGCGAATGAAAAACTGTTTTTT. Protein product: CASSFYRAANEKLFF. Complete variable domain (other parts from reference TRBV5-6 and TRBJ1-4): DAGVTQSPTHLIKTRGQQVTLRCSPKSGHDTVSWYQQALGQGPQFIFQYYEEEERQRGNFPDRFSGHQFPNYSSELNVNALLLGDSALYLCASSFYRAANEKLFFGSGTQLSVL.

The rearrangement joins TRBV9 to TRBJ2-7; 8 nucleotides align to TRBD1. The CDR3 has 14 residues. Germline V gene data show CDR1 as SGDLS and CDR2 as YYNGEE. Germline trimming cut 4 bases from V and 5 bases from J; bases unmatched to any gene: 8. Here the CDR3 DNA reads TGTGCCAGCAGCCCCCGGACAGGGTTGAACGAGCAGTACTTC. This encodes CASSPRTGLNEQYF.

This clone has a single count. V and J are TRBV23-1 and TRBJ2-7; D gene uncertain. TRBV23-1 is designated an ORF whose function remains uncertain. The length of the CDR3 is 14 residues. V was clipped by 1 base and J by 4 bases, with 11 bases between them. The CDR3 sequence: CASSQLRVGYEQYF. Written as DNA, the CDR3 is TGCGCCAGCAGTCAATTAAGGGTCGGGTACGAGCAGTACTTC.